Listed below are T cell receptor beta chains from one sample, sequenced in a study of blood T cell repertoires in COVID-19. The repertoire was sequenced with immunoSEQ multiplex PCR; TCRdb's copy has only in-frame clones and lacks some. The sample consists of 180,000 or so clones, roughly 80% of them appearing once. Sequenced sample: peripheral blood. Receptors originate from a man between 45 and 60 years old who had recovered from COVID-19. Both conserved end residues are part of each CDR3. D genes are given only for firm matches. Clone size appears in some rows only: once, few, many, or a class for an expanded clone.

-	TRBD1	TRBV7-9	TRBJ2-7	TGTGCCAGCAGCCCGGGACAGGTCAATTACGAGCAGTACTTC	CASSPGQVNYEQYF
-	TRBD1	TRBV5-6	TRBJ1-1	TGTGCCAGCAGCTTGGGAGCGACAGGGGGGTACACTGAAGCTTTCTTT	CASSLGATGGYTEAFF
-	-	TRBV5-1	TRBJ2-1	TGCGCCAGCCGAATAAGTAGCGGACTCTACAATGAGCAGTTCTTC	CASRISSGLYNEQFF
-	TRBD2	TRBV24-1	TRBJ2-1	TGTGCCACCAGTGGGTGGGGACTAGCTTTCAATGAGCAGTTCTTC	CATSGWGLAFNEQFF
-	TRBD1	TRBV10-3	TRBJ1-1	TGTGCCATCAGGAGGGACAGGGGCACTGAAGCTTTCTTT	CAIRRDRGTEAFF
-	-	TRBV11-2	TRBJ2-1	TGTGCCAGCAGCTTAGATCGTTCGAGCGAGCAGTTCTTC	CASSLDRSSEQFF
-	-	TRBV7-2	TRBJ2-5	TGTGCCAGCAGCTTATTTTATCGCGGAAGCTCACGAATCCAAGAGACCCAGTACTTC	CASSLFYRGSSRIQETQYF
once	TRBD2	TRBV5-3	TRBJ2-2	TGTGCCAGAAGCTCCCAACTAGCGGGAGGAGCGAACACCGGGGAGCTGTTTTTT	CARSSQLAGGANTGELFF
-	-	TRBV6-5	TRBJ1-1	TGTGCCAGCAGTTACGGACAGCTCACTGAAGCTTTCTTT	CASSYGQLTEAFF
-	TRBD1	TRBV11-3	TRBJ2-6	TGTGCCAGCAGCCTAGGGTCGGGACAGAGTTCTGGGGCCAACGTCCTGACTTTC	CASSLGSGQSSGANVLTF
-	TRBD1	TRBV5-1	TRBJ2-3	TGCGCCAGCAGCTTGGCCGGGACAGGGATCCCAGATACGCAGTATTTT	CASSLAGTGIPDTQYF
-	TRBD1	TRBV24-1	TRBJ2-6	TGTGCCACCAGTGATTCGGGACAGGGAGCCTCTGGGGCCAACGTCCTGACTTTC	CATSDSGQGASGANVLTF
-	-	TRBV2	TRBJ2-3	TGTGCCAGCAGTGAAGCGCTTGGGGGAGGATCCACAGATACGCAGTATTTT	CASSEALGGGSTDTQYF
-	TRBD1	TRBV27	TRBJ2-2	TGTGCCAGCAGTATCGTTAGGACAGGGGTTACCGGGGAGCTGTTTTTT	CASSIVRTGVTGELFF
once	-	TRBV7-9	TRBJ2-3	TGTGCCAGCAGCACCCTGGGAGACACAGATACGCAGTATTTT	CASSTLGDTDTQYF
-	-	TRBV15	TRBJ2-3	TGTGCCACCAGCAGAGATTCGACTGCCGATACGCAGTATTTT	CATSRDSTADTQYF
once	TRBD2	TRBV28	TRBJ2-2	TGTGCCAGCAGTTTAAGGGCGGGAGGGTTCACCGGGGAGCTGTTTTTT	CASSLRAGGFTGELFF
-	TRBD2	TRBV7-6	TRBJ2-7	TGTGCCAGCAGCTCCCGAAGAACTAGCGGCGACGAGCAGTACTTC	CASSSRRTSGDEQYF
-	TRBD1	TRBV15	TRBJ2-1	TGTGCCACCAGCAGAGTTGGACAGGGGGCGAATGAGCAGTTCTTC	CATSRVGQGANEQFF
-	TRBD1	TRBV11-2	TRBJ2-7	TGTGCCAGCAGCTTAGGTTCCGGGACAGTGGGCGAGCAGTACTTC	CASSLGSGTVGEQYF
few	TRBD2	TRBV9	TRBJ2-1	TGTGCCAGCGGGGAGCGGGAGGGGACTTACAATGAGCAGTTCTTC	CASGEREGTYNEQFF
-	-	TRBV3-1/TRBV3-2	TRBJ1-6	TGTGCCAGTAGGAGGGGGGGCCCCAATTCACCCCTCCACTTT	CASRRGGPNSPLHF
-	TRBD1	TRBV5-6	TRBJ1-1	TGTGCCAGCAGCTCACAGGGGATGAACACTGAAGCTTTCTTT	CASSSQGMNTEAFF
-	-	TRBV30	TRBJ1-5	TGTGCCTCCTCCTGGGGTGGACTGAACAATCAGCCCCAGCATTTT	CASSWGGLNNQPQHF
-	-	TRBV28	TRBJ2-5	TGTGCCAGCAGTTCACCGCGAGGGTATCAAGAGACCCAGTACTTC	CASSSPRGYQETQYF
-	TRBD2	TRBV5-1	TRBJ2-7	TGCGCCAGCAGCACCGGACTAGCGGGGCTCTACGAGCAGTACTTC	CASSTGLAGLYEQYF
-	TRBD2	TRBV29-1	TRBJ2-1	TGCAGCGTTGCTGTAGCGGGAGCCTACAATGAGCAGTTCTTC	CSVAVAGAYNEQFF
-	-	TRBV19	TRBJ1-2	TGTGCCAGTAGTATAAGCTTACAGGGCGGTGGCTACACCTTC	CASSISLQGGGYTF
-	-	TRBV6-5	TRBJ2-7	TGTGCCAGCAGAGGGGTCGGGACTTACTCCTACGAGCAGTACTTC	CASRGVGTYSYEQYF